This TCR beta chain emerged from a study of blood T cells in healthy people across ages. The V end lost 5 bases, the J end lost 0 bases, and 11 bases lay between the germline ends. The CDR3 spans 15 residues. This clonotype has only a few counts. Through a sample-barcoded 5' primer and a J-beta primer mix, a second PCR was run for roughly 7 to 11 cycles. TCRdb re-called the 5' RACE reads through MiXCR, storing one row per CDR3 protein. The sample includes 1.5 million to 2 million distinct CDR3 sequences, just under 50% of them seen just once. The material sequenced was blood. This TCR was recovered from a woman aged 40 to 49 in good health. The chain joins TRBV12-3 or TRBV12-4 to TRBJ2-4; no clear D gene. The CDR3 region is CASSPQWVAKNIQYF. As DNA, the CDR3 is TGTGCCAGCAGTCCACAGTGGGTAGCCAAAAACATTCAGTACTTC.